Listed here are 30 T cell receptor beta chains from one sample, sequenced in a study of T cells in Graves' hyperthyroidism and ophthalmopathy. Amplification of TCR beta CDR3 regions used RNA as the template. The TCR CDR3 first-round RT-PCR relied on the HTBI primer set. In TCRdb, the multiplex PCR reads were re-called with MiXCR into one record per CDR3 protein. The repertoire has about 420,000 distinct CDR3 sequences, roughly 13% of them found once; the top ten carry approximately 5.3%. The source material was blood. Receptor source: a woman between 18 and 30 years old with Graves' hyperthyroidism.

This clonotype was counted ten times or more. The gene calls are TRBV6-1 and TRBJ2-3; D is possibly TRBD1 (6 bases). Trimming shortened V by 3 bases and J by 1 base, and 11 bases separated the two germline ends. Germline CDR1 MNHNS, CDR2 SASEGT. The CDR3 runs to 15 residues. The CDR3 is CASSDSRGGTDTQYF. DNA for the CDR3: TGTGCCAGCAGTGACAGCAGGGGCGGCACAGATACGCAGTATTTT.

This clonotype was seen ten or more times. This chain connects TRBV20-1 to TRBJ2-7, with D maybe TRBD1 (5 bases). V dropped 5 bases and J dropped 2 bases, with 10 bases sitting between them. This CDR3 comprises 12 residues. Germline V CDR1 and CDR2: DFQATT, SNEGSKA (reference sequence). The CDR3 region is CSAGTRAYEQYF. CDR3 nucleotide sequence: TGCAGTGCTGGCACCAGGGCCTACGAGCAGTACTTC.

In its sample, this clonotype was seen many times. J is TRBJ1-5 and V is TRBV12-5, with 8 bases lining up with TRBD1. This CDR3 is built from 17 residues. V trimming: 1 base; J trimming: 3 bases; junction bases outside the gene matches: 8. Looked up from germline, CDR1 is LGHNT and CDR2 is FRNRAP. Written as DNA, the CDR3 is TGTGCTAGTGGTTTGGCCCTAGGGGACAGGAACAATCAGCCCCAGCATTTT. Translation: CASGLALGDRNNQPQHF.

V is TRBV11-3 and J is TRBJ2-6; 7 bases line up with TRBD1. The length of the CDR3 is 16 residues. Per germline, CDR1 SGHNT and CDR2 YENEEA. The trim removed 4 bases at V and 2 bases at J, leaving 5 bases unmatched. Here the CDR3 DNA reads TGTGCCAGCAGCTCTTACAGGGGTGCTGGGGCCAACGTCCTGACTTTC. It yields the protein CASSSYRGAGANVLTF.

This clonotype was seen more than once but under ten times. This chain links TRBV2 with TRBJ2-4; D unclear. Trimming left V 6 bases short and J 3 bases short, with 12 bases between. The CDR3 loop spans 14 amino acids. Germline CDR1 and CDR2: SNHLY and FYNNEI. CDR3 nucleotide sequence: TGTGCCAGCAGGTGGACCGTCGGCAAAAACATTCAGTACTTC. Residues: CASRWTVGKNIQYF.

This clonotype was seen at least ten times. This chain links TRBV7-9 with TRBJ2-1, with D possibly TRBD2 on 6 matching bases. V dropped 1 base and J dropped 6 bases, with 13 bases sitting between them. The CDR3 contains 15 residues. Germline-derived CDR1 and CDR2 are SEHNR and FQNEAQ (reference sequence). The CDR3 DNA follows: TGTGCCAGCAGCTTAGTCGGGGGTCCCCGCAATGAGCAGTTCTTC. Its protein is CASSLVGGPRNEQFF.

The table lists this clonotype with many counts. This rearrangement joins TRBV6-2 or TRBV6-3 to TRBJ1-5; a possible D gene is TRBD1 (6 bases). V was pared by 0 bases and J by 3 bases, with 9 bases between. Germline V gene sequence: CDR1 MNHEY, CDR2 SVGEGT. The CDR3 loop spans 15 amino acids. The CDR3 DNA reads as TGTGCCAGCAGTTACTCCACAGGGTACAATCAGCCCCAGCATTTT. It encodes CASSYSTGYNQPQHF.

This clonotype was observed at least ten times. V usage is TRBV28 and J usage is TRBJ2-7, with a tentative D call TRBD1 (6 bases). CDR3 length equals 14 residues. Germline loops: CDR1 MDHEN, CDR2 SYDVKM. V lost 6 bases and J 3 bases, leaving 15 bases between the germline ends. CDR3 sequence reads: CASSLQGIGYEQYF. The CDR3 region has the DNA TGTGCCAGCAGCCTACAGGGAATAGGCTACGAGCAGTACTTC.

This clonotype was seen more than once but under ten times. This chain connects TRBV6-5 to TRBJ1-6; maybe TRBD1 (5 bases). The CDR3 spans 18 residues. Trimming removed 2 bases from V and 4 bases from J, with 18 bases in between. Germline-derived CDR1 and CDR2 are MNHEY and SVGAGI. This chain's CDR3 is CASSYDLQGVSYNSPLHF. CDR3 sequence (DNA): TGTGCCAGCAGTTACGATCTGCAGGGAGTTTCGTATAATTCACCCCTCCACTTT.

The sample holds many counts of this clonotype. This chain uses TRBV27 with TRBJ2-7, with unresolved D. The CDR3 has 15 residues. The V gene's germline CDR1 is MNHEY and CDR2 SMNVEV (reference sequence). The V end was cut by 3 bases, the J end by 0 bases, with 12 bases between. As DNA, the CDR3 is TGTGCCAGCAGTTTTAGTAGTTCGTCCTCCTACGAGCAGTACTTC. It codes for CASSFSSSSSYEQYF.

This clonotype was counted ten times or more. The chain joins TRBV20-1 to TRBJ2-5, with 10 positions matching TRBD2. CDR1 is DFQATT, CDR2 SNEGSKA, per germline (reference sequence). The trim removed 3 bases at V and 4 bases at J, leaving 11 bases unmatched. The CDR3 is made up of 16 amino acids. Here the CDR3 reads CSARGILAGLSETQYF. The CDR3 coding sequence is TGCAGTGCTAGGGGTATACTAGCGGGATTATCAGAGACCCAGTACTTC.

The chain combines TRBV19 with TRBJ2-1, with TRBD1 matching 8 bases. Per the germline V gene, CDR1 is LNHDA and CDR2 is SQIVND (reference sequence). With V trimmed by 1 base and J by 5 bases, 7 bases remained unmatched. The CDR3 extends over 16 amino acids. In nucleotides, the CDR3 is TGTGCCAGTAGTATAGCAACAGGGGGTGTGCACAATGAGCAGTTCTTC. Translation: CASSIATGGVHNEQFF. Filled out from reference TRBV19 and TRBJ2-1, the complete variable domain reads DGGITQSPKYLFRKEGQNVTLSCEQNLNHDAMYWYRQDPGQGLRLIYYSQIVNDFQKGDIAEGYSVSREKKESFPLTVTSAQKNPTAFYLCASSIATGGVHNEQFFGPGTRLTVL.

The rearrangement joins TRBV6-1 to TRBJ2-3; D may be TRBD1 or TRBD2 (6 bases each). Per the germline V gene, CDR1 is MNHNS and CDR2 is SASEGT. Trimming took 6 bases from V and 0 from J, leaving 16 bases between them. The CDR3 totals 16 residues. CDR3 DNA: TGTGCCAGCAGGCGAAGCCGGGGGCCTAGCACAGATACGCAGTATTTT. Protein product: CASRRSRGPSTDTQYF.

This clonotype was picked up many times. The chain employs TRBV7-2 and TRBJ2-7; 8 bases match TRBD1. J lost 6 bases, V lost 4 bases, and 8 bases had no gene match. The CDR3 length is 14 residues. Germline V CDR1 and CDR2: SGHTA, FQGNSA. CDR3 in amino acids: CASSYQGARGEQYF. As DNA, the CDR3 is TGTGCCAGCAGCTACCAGGGGGCGCGGGGCGAGCAGTACTTC.

This clonotype was picked up many times. This chain links TRBV12-3 or TRBV12-4 with TRBJ2-1; the D call may be TRBD1 or TRBD2 (5 bases each). Trimming shortened V by 6 bases and J by 2 bases, and 14 bases separated the two germline ends. This CDR3 spans 15 amino acids. The CDR3: CASSLAGTTYNEQFF. The CDR3 nucleotides are TGTGCCAGCAGCCTCGCCGGGACCACCTACAATGAGCAGTTCTTC.

This clonotype was seen at least ten times. This sequence joins TRBV27 and TRBJ2-1; D might be TRBD1 (5 bases). The CDR3 runs 14 residues. The V end lost 5 bases, the J end lost 3 bases, and 11 bases lay between the germline ends. Germline V gives CDR1 MNHEY, CDR2 SMNVEV (reference sequence). The CDR3 reads CASSARQYYNEQFF. CDR3 in DNA: TGTGCCAGCAGTGCCCGACAGTACTACAATGAGCAGTTCTTC.

This clonotype was recorded a few times. The V and J genes are TRBV7-3 and TRBJ1-1; no definite D call. Germline CDR1 and CDR2: SGHTA and FQGTGA. Trimming removed 2 bases at V and 4 bases at J, with 8 bases between. The CDR3 spans 13 residues. CDR3 DNA: TGTGCCAGCAGCTTAGGGGTGAGCACTGAAGCTTTCTTT. As protein: CASSLGVSTEAFF.

Many counts were recorded for this clonotype. The V gene is TRBV12-3 or TRBV12-4, the J gene TRBJ1-1, with a weak D call TRBD1 (6 bases). The CDR3 extends over 17 amino acids. V was cut by 4 bases and J by 0 bases, with 18 bases left in between. CDR3 sequence (DNA): TGTGCCAGCAGTTACTTGGCAGGGGAGGAATTGAACACTGAAGCTTTCTTT. This encodes CASSYLAGEELNTEAFF.

This clonotype was recorded at least ten times. The J gene is TRBJ1-5, the V gene TRBV28, with D unresolved. This CDR3 has 14 amino acids. CDR1 is MDHEN, CDR2 SYDVKM, per germline. V lost 2 bases and J lost 1, with 6 bases in between. The CDR3 is CASSLMSSNQPQHF. CDR3 nucleotides: TGTGCCAGCAGTTTAATGTCAAGCAATCAGCCCCAGCATTTT.

The table lists this clonotype with many counts. This chain connects TRBV6-2 or TRBV6-3 to TRBJ2-6; D is perhaps TRBD2 (6 bases). The germline CDR1 and CDR2 sequences are MNHEY and SVGEGT. This CDR3 spans 16 amino acids. The V end lost 2 bases, the J end lost 0 bases, and 8 bases lay between the germline ends. CDR3 DNA: TGTGCCAGCAGTTACGACGGGGGCTCTGGGGCCAACGTCCTGACTTTC. It yields the protein CASSYDGGSGANVLTF.

The sample holds many counts of this clonotype. CDR3 sequence: CAISESQGDGETQYF. CDR3 in DNA: TGTGCCATCAGTGAGTCACAAGGGGATGGGGAGACCCAGTACTTC. The chain joins TRBV10-3 to TRBJ2-5, with D possibly being TRBD1 (5 bases). V was clipped by 0 bases and J by 5 bases, with 13 bases between them. In germline, CDR1 is ENHRY, CDR2 SYGVKD. The length of the CDR3 is 15 residues.

This clonotype showed up just a few times. The chain recombines TRBV7-9 with TRBJ2-5, with no clear D. Germline assignment: CDR1 SEHNR and CDR2 FQNEAQ (reference sequence). Between the trimmed V and J ends, which lost 6 bases and 2 bases, there was a span of 7 bases. This CDR3 has 12 residues. CDR3 in amino acids: CASSGWQETQYF. The CDR3 nucleotides read TGTGCCAGCAGTGGGTGGCAAGAGACCCAGTACTTC.

The genes are TRBV11-2 and TRBJ2-7, with D unresolved. The germline gives CDR1 SGHAT, CDR2 FQNNGV. Trimming pared 0 bases from V and 4 bases from J, leaving 7 bases between. The CDR3 is 13 residues long. CDR3 bases: TGTGCCAGCAGCTTAGACCCTCGGTACGAGCAGTACTTC. It yields the protein CASSLDPRYEQYF.

This clonotype has just a few counts. The gene calls are TRBV19 and TRBJ1-2; D is possibly TRBD1 (6 bases). Trimming took 5 bases from V and 0 from J, leaving 10 bases between them. Germline V gene sequence: CDR1 LNHDA, CDR2 SQIVND (reference sequence). The CDR3 has 14 amino acids. Here the CDR3 DNA reads TGTGCCAGTAGTCTACAGGGTTCTAACTATGGCTACACCTTC. It encodes CASSLQGSNYGYTF.

This clonotype has a handful of counts. The chain carries TRBV5-1 and TRBJ1-1; D not resolved. This CDR3 region has 14 residues. Between the trimmed V and J ends, which lost 0 bases and 3 bases, there was a span of 9 bases. Germline loops: CDR1 SGHRS, CDR2 YFSETQ. CDR3 DNA: TGCGCCAGCAGCTTGGGGACTCTAGACACTGAAGCTTTCTTT. Translation gives CASSLGTLDTEAFF.

The table lists this clonotype with many counts. The chain employs TRBV30 and TRBJ2-1; TRBD1 aligns across 9 bases. The CDR3 runs to 16 residues. From germline, CDR1 is GTSNPN and CDR2 SVGIG (reference sequence). The V and J ends lost 3 bases and 1 base, in that order; junction bases with no gene match: 7. In DNA form, the CDR3 reads TGTGCCTGGAGCGGAACCGGGACAGGGTCCTACAATGAGCAGTTCTTC. It is translated as CAWSGTGTGSYNEQFF.

The V gene is TRBV20-1, the J gene TRBJ2-3; D ambiguous. The germline V and J ends were trimmed by 6 bases and 0 bases, with 10 bases remaining between them. Germline-derived CDR1 and CDR2 are DFQATT and SNEGSKA (reference sequence). The length of the CDR3 is 13 residues. The CDR3 reads CSADKISTDTQYF. CDR3 bases: TGCAGTGCGGATAAGATTAGCACAGATACGCAGTATTTT.

V and J are TRBV19 and TRBJ2-4; D uncertain. Trimming took off 3 bases at V and 0 bases at J, with 18 bases between the two ends. The germline gives CDR1 LNHDA, CDR2 SQIVND (reference sequence). CDR3 size: 18 residues. DNA for the CDR3: TGTGCCAGTAGTATTTTTCCAGGACGGCCACTAGCCAAAAACATTCAGTACTTC. Translating it yields CASSIFPGRPLAKNIQYF.

This clonotype appeared a few times. V is TRBV28 and J is TRBJ1-5; 10 bases are a match to TRBD1. CDR1 and CDR2 (germline): MDHEN, SYDVKM. Trimming took 6 bases from V and 6 from J; bases not matched to a gene: 14. The CDR3 has 17 amino acids. The CDR3 sequence is CASSVDRQGAGSQPQHF. The CDR3 nucleotides are TGTGCCAGCAGCGTCGACAGACAGGGGGCCGGGAGTCAGCCCCAGCATTTT.

This clonotype has ten or more counts. This chain links TRBV30 with TRBJ1-2; 8 positions match TRBD1. The germline V gene encodes CDR1 GTSNPN and CDR2 SVGIG (reference sequence). The CDR3 consists of 14 residues. V dropped 3 bases and J dropped 8; count of bases not matched to a gene: 11. CDR3: CAWSPVGQAGGYTF. The CDR3 bases are TGTGCCTGGAGCCCCGTGGGACAGGCGGGGGGCTACACCTTC.